This is a list of T cell receptor beta chains from one sample in a study of cytomegalovirus exposure and HLA in healthy donors. The repertoire was sequenced with immunoSEQ multiplex PCR; TCRdb's copy has only in-frame clones and lacks some. Of roughly 120,000 clones in the sample, around four fifths are singletons; the top ten hold 0.85% to 1.3%. Sequencing was carried out using PBMCs. All receptors come from a human donor in good health. The CDR3 runs from the conserved cysteine through the conserved F or W. Each record gives: clone size, J gene, D gene, V gene, CDR3 DNA, CDR3 protein. A D gene is named only where the DNA matches it firmly. The size field is filled for only some rows; it gives once, few, many or a size class.

>NA|TRBJ1-2|NA|TRBV28
TGTGCCAGCAGTTTAGGTGCGGGCTTTGGCTACACCTTC
CASSLGAGFGYTF
>NA|TRBJ1-1|NA|TRBV28
TGTGCCAGCAGACCCATTCCGGGGAACACTGAAGCTTTCTTT
CASRPIPGNTEAFF
>NA|TRBJ2-5|TRBD2|TRBV2
TGTGCCAGCAGCTCCGGGGGGGAGACCCAGTACTTC
CASSSGGETQYF
>few|TRBJ1-2|NA|TRBV6-6
TGTGCCAGCAGTTACTCCCCAGGGATTAACTATGGCTACACCTTC
CASSYSPGINYGYTF
>NA|TRBJ1-1|NA|TRBV19
TGTGCCAGTAGTATGGGCGGGGGTGACACTGAAGCTTTCTTT
CASSMGGGDTEAFF
>NA|TRBJ1-2|NA|TRBV7-9
TGTGCCAGCAGCAAGGCAGGGCTGGGCGAGTACACCTTC
CASSKAGLGEYTF
>NA|TRBJ1-1|NA|TRBV27
TGTGCCAGCAGTTCACCTCAAACGGGGAACACTGAAGCTTTCTTT
CASSSPQTGNTEAFF
>few|TRBJ1-1|NA|TRBV4-1
TGCGCCAGCAGCCAAGACCCCACAGCTGAAGCTTTCTTT
CASSQDPTAEAFF
>NA|TRBJ2-7|NA|TRBV27
TGTGCCAGCACCGCCGGAGGGTCCTACGAGCAGTACTTC
CASTAGGSYEQYF
>NA|TRBJ1-2|TRBD1|TRBV7-9
TGTGCCAGCAGCCGCCGGACAGGGGATGGCTACACCTTC
CASSRRTGDGYTF
>NA|TRBJ2-7|NA|TRBV5-1
TGCGCCAGCAGCCCCCCGGGGAACGAGCAGTACTTC
CASSPPGNEQYF
>NA|TRBJ2-5|NA|TRBV7-7
TGTGCTAGCAGCGTAATCCCGAGGGAGACCCAGTACTTC
CASSVIPRETQYF
>NA|TRBJ2-3|TRBD2|TRBV29-1
TGCCGCGCCCGACTAGCGGGGCGGACAGATACGCAGTATTTT
CRARLAGRTDTQYF
>few|TRBJ2-7|NA|TRBV6-5
TGTGCCAGCAGATCCACCGGGGGGCCCCACGAGCAGTACTTC
CASRSTGGPHEQYF
>NA|TRBJ2-1|NA|TRBV6-1
TGTGCCAGCAGGATAGGCGCGGGGAATGAGCAGTTCTTC
CASRIGAGNEQFF
>NA|TRBJ2-7|NA|TRBV14
TGTGCCAGCAGCCGAGGTCGTAGGGGCACCTACGAGCAGTACTTC
CASSRGRRGTYEQYF
>NA|TRBJ2-7|TRBD2|TRBV27
TGTGCCAGCAGTTCGGGCGGGGGGCCTTCCTACGAGCAGTACTTC
CASSSGGGPSYEQYF
>NA|TRBJ2-5|TRBD2|TRBV6-5
TGTGCCAGCAGTTCCGGACTAGCGGAAATCCAAGAGACCCAGTACTTC
CASSSGLAEIQETQYF
>NA|TRBJ1-3|NA|TRBV13
TGTGCCAGCAGCTTAGGACAGCTGGGAAACACCATATATTTT
CASSLGQLGNTIYF
>once|TRBJ2-3|NA|TRBV4-1
TGCGCCAGCAGCCGTGCTGCTAGCGTTGATACGCAGTATTTT
CASSRAASVDTQYF
>few|TRBJ1-6|NA|TRBV6-5
TGTGCCAGCGGGCTAGGGCAGGGCTATTCACCCCTCCACTTT
CASGLGQGYSPLHF
>NA|TRBJ1-2|NA|TRBV10-1
TGCGCCAGCCTGTCGTACTATGGCTACACCTTC
CASLSYYGYTF
>NA|TRBJ1-5|NA|TRBV2
TGTGCCAGCAGTGAACCGGGGAATCAGCCCCAGCATTTT
CASSEPGNQPQHF
>NA|TRBJ2-7|TRBD1|TRBV14
TGTGCCAGCACCCCGGGACAGTTCTACGAGCAGTACTTC
CASTPGQFYEQYF
>many|TRBJ1-4|NA|TRBV4-2
TGTGCCAGCAGCCAAGAAAGGGGTTGGGAAAAACTGTTTTTT
CASSQERGWEKLFF
>NA|TRBJ1-1|NA|TRBV6-5
TGTGCCAGCAGTGAAGTGACTCATACTGAAGCTTTCTTT
CASSEVTHTEAFF
>NA|TRBJ2-7|TRBD1|TRBV11-2
TGTGCCAGCAGCTTAACCATCGGGACAGGGGCTCGAGAGCAGTACTTC
CASSLTIGTGAREQYF
>NA|TRBJ2-3|NA|TRBV29-1
TGCAGCGTTGGAGGAACGCAGTATTTT
CSVGGTQYF
>NA|TRBJ1-1|NA|TRBV6-5
TGTGCCACCAGTCAGGGGACTGAAGCTTTCTTT
CATSQGTEAFF
>NA|TRBJ2-7|TRBD2|TRBV5-6
TGTGCCAGCAGCTCCGGACTAGCGGGGCGGTACGAGCAGTACTTC
CASSSGLAGRYEQYF
>NA|TRBJ1-1|NA|TRBV18
TGTGCCAGCTCACCCGAACCAGGGGACACTGAAGCTTTCTTT
CASSPEPGDTEAFF
>NA|TRBJ2-1|TRBD1|TRBV19
TGTGCCAGTAGTAAACTCGGGACAGGGAGAGACAATGAGCAGTTCTTC
CASSKLGTGRDNEQFF
>NA|TRBJ1-2|TRBD1|TRBV6-1
TGTGCCAGCAGTAGACGACAGGGGGACTATGGCTACACCTTC
CASSRRQGDYGYTF
>once|TRBJ2-7|NA|TRBV4-1
TGCGCCAGCAGCCAACTAAACGGCGAGCAGTACTTC
CASSQLNGEQYF